What follows are 8 T cell receptor beta chains derived from one specimen sequenced in a study of regulatory T cells in long-lasting Graves disease. Time point here: persistent/refractory GD, antithyroid drugs over 5 years with positive TRAb. From RNA extracted from PBMCs, the TCR library was made. To make TCR beta libraries, researchers used iRepertoire HTBI primers and Arm-PCR of CDR3 regions. TCRdb recomputed calls from the multiplex PCR reads with MiXCR, one row per CDR3 protein. The repertoire consists of about 460,000 distinct CDR3 sequences, with roughly 23% occurring once and the leading ten covering roughly 13%. The specimen was peripheral blood mononuclear cells (PBMCs), collected when the disease was refractory, from a patient treated with antithyroid drugs. The receptors shown here come from a female donor with Graves disease.

CDR3 nucleotide sequence: TGTGCCAGCAGCTTGACAGGGGGCGTCTTTTCCTCCACCTACGAGCAGTACTTC. It is translated as CASSLTGGVFSSTYEQYF. The V and J genes are TRBV7-2 and TRBJ2-7, with TRBD1 matching over 10 bases. The CDR3 covers 18 residues. CDR1 SGHTA and CDR2 FQGNSA come from the germline V gene. V shed 3 bases, J shed 2 bases, and the junction held 13 bases outside the gene matches.

The V call is TRBV7-9, the J call TRBJ1-1; a weak D match, TRBD1 (5 bases). Trimming removed 3 bases at V and 5 bases at J, with 13 bases between. The CDR3 extends over 14 amino acids. The germline V gene encodes CDR1 SEHNR and CDR2 FQNEAQ (reference sequence). The CDR3 is CASSLRLEGTEAFF. In nucleotides, the CDR3 is TGTGCCAGCAGCTTGAGGCTAGAGGGGACTGAAGCTTTCTTT.

The V gene is TRBV11-2, the J gene TRBJ1-1; unclear D gene. The CDR3 contains 15 residues. CDR1 is SGHAT, CDR2 FQNNGV, per germline. V lost 4 bases to trimming and J lost 3 bases, with 15 bases between them. Written as DNA, the CDR3 is TGTGCCAGCAGCTCAATAACGAGGAGAGACACTGAAGCTTTCTTT. Translated: CASSSITRRDTEAFF.

For the CDR3, the DNA is TGCAGTGCCCCGAGAGGGAACAATCAGCCCCAGCATTTT. Protein product: CSAPRGNNQPQHF. The rearrangement uses TRBV20-1 and TRBJ1-5; D gene unclear. V lost 6 bases and J 3 bases, leaving 12 bases between the germline ends. CDR3 size: 13 residues. Germline V gene lookup returns CDR1 DFQATT and CDR2 SNEGSKA (reference sequence).

The chain has TRBV20-1 and TRBJ1-4; 7 positions agree with TRBD1. After removal of 0 bases from V and 3 bases from J, the junction contained 4 bases not matched to a gene. There are 15 residues in the CDR3. Germline CDR1 is DFQATT and CDR2 is SNEGSKA (reference sequence). In nucleotides, the CDR3 is TGCAGTGCTAGAGATCGGGGACAGTCTAATGAAAAACTGTTTTTT. This sequence encodes CSARDRGQSNEKLFF.

Many counts were recorded for this clonotype. J is TRBJ2-5 and V is TRBV12-3 or TRBV12-4, with D possibly being TRBD2 (8 bases). V was clipped by 4 bases and J by 5 bases, with 26 bases between them. This CDR3 spans 18 amino acids. CDR3 nucleotide sequence: TGTGCCAGCAGTTCGTGGGCGGGGGGCGCCCCCAGGGGGGAGACCCAGTACTTC. This encodes CASSSWAGGAPRGETQYF.

This clonotype was found many times. This chain joins TRBV28 and TRBJ1-5; TRBD1 matches at 7 bases. This CDR3 is built from 14 residues. Losses at the gene ends were 5 bases for V and 3 bases for J; bases not matched to a gene: 4. The V gene's germline CDR1 is MDHEN and CDR2 SYDVKM. The CDR3 sequence: CASSLGQNNQPQHF. DNA of the CDR3: TGTGCCAGCAGTCTGGGACAGAACAATCAGCCCCAGCATTTT.

Ten or more counts support this clonotype. The chain combines TRBV12-3 or TRBV12-4 with TRBJ1-2; tentative D call: TRBD1 (5 bases). Trimming cost V 2 bases and J 4 bases, with 8 bases left between them. The CDR3 length is 13 residues. This CDR3 reads CASSLQGFYGYTF. The CDR3 DNA sequence: TGTGCCAGCAGTTTACAGGGTTTCTATGGCTACACCTTC.